The clone carrying this TCR beta chain was recorded at least ten times. The antigen is unknown. This entry comes from a study of regulatory T cells in long-lasting Graves disease. Study outcomes and limitations: Only peripheral blood was studied, not thyroid tissue.

To make TCR beta libraries, researchers used iRepertoire HTBI primers and Arm-PCR of CDR3 regions. As handled by the study authors: The identification of 50 to 65 TRBV and some 14 TRBJ segments was made across samples. Via MiXCR, TCRdb re-called the multiplex PCR reads, giving one row per CDR3 protein. V and J calls and clone size were set by TCRdb, not the authors. The sample carries some 430,000 distinct CDR3 sequences, 20% to 25% recorded once. The time point denotes: persistent/refractory GD, antithyroid drugs over 5 years with positive TRAb. Construction of the TCR library relied on RNA isolated from PBMCs. Sequences were derived from peripheral blood mononuclear cells (PBMCs), sampled when the disease was refractory, from a patient treated with antithyroid drugs. This TCR was sampled from a female donor with Graves disease.

CDR3: CASSSNNILAGNQETQYF. The DNA for the CDR3 is TGTGCCAGCAGTTCCAACAACATACTAGCGGGGAACCAAGAGACCCAGTACTTC. The chain is built from TRBV28 and TRBJ2-5; 10 bases line up with TRBD2. CDR1 and CDR2 from the germline V gene are MDHEN and SYDVKM. The CDR3 has 18 amino acids. V trimming: 4 bases; J trimming: 0 bases; junction bases outside the gene matches: 11.